This T cell receptor (beta chain) derives from a study of blood T cell repertoires in COVID-19. Original analysis: Amplifying reference gene primers gave estimates of nucleated cell counts. Clones were read by immunoSEQ multiplex PCR, and TCRdb kept only the in-frame ones, dropping some. From that table come the V and J calls and clone size; the DNA was used to work out D and trimming. The sample shows 20,000 to 30,000 clones, 80% to 90% of them seen only once. Germline assignment: CDR1 LGHDT and CDR2 YNNKEL (reference sequence). V was cut by 2 bases and J by 7 bases, with 20 bases left in between. This CDR3 comprises 16 residues.

The chain employs TRBV3-1 (or the pseudogene TRBV3-2) and TRBJ1-2, with unresolved D. The sample taken for sequencing was peripheral blood. The TCR was taken from a human donor in a cohort sampled during active COVID-19. The CDR3, as DNA: TGTGCCAGCAGCCAAAAATCCGGGGTCCGGAGTCGTGGCTACACCTTC. Translation gives CASSQKSGVRSRGYTF.